The clone carrying this TCR beta chain was picked up one time. Its antigen remains unknown. There are 12 residues in the CDR3. Germline-derived CDR1 and CDR2 are MNHEY and SMNVEV (reference sequence). Trimming left V 8 bases short and J 2 bases short, with 10 bases between. The data originate from a study of T cells after posttransplantation cyclophosphamide. Points from the study as a whole: Later blood repertoires were often dominated by clones from the donor CD8+ memory compartment. Tissue-infiltrating T cells from skin or gut overlapped little with blood T cells. TRB clonality was highly associated with recipient CMV seropositivity and reactivation.

Treatment was busulfan-fludarabine conditioning, a marrow graft, and cyclophosphamide on days +3 and +4. The method was immunoSEQ multiplex PCR; TCRdb's version includes in-frame clones alone and lacks a portion of them. The table has tens of thousands of clones, around 91% seen once. V and J are TRBV27 and TRBJ2-7; maybe TRBD2 (5 bases). The sequence came from a male patient aged 60 to 75 who received an allogeneic stem cell transplant from a related donor and was CMV-positive. Among the T cells, some may be from the graft donor. This specimen consisted of PBMCs, obtained 60 to 65 days after allogeneic stem cell transplant with posttransplant cyclophosphamide. The CDR3 sequence is CASRRGTYEQYF. The CDR3 DNA sequence: TGTGCCAGCCGACGAGGGACCTACGAGCAGTACTTC.